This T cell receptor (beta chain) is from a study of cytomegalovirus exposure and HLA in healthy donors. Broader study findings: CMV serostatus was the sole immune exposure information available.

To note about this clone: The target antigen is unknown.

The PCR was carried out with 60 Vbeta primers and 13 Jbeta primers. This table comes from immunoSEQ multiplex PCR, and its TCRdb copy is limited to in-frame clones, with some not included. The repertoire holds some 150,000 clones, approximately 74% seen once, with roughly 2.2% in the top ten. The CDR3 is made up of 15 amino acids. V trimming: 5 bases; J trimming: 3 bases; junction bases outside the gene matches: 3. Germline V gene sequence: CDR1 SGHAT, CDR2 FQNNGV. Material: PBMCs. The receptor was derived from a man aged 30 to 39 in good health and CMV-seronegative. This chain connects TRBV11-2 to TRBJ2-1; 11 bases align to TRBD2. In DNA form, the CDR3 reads TGTGCCAGCAGCAACGGACTAGCGGGCTACAATGAGCAGTTCTTC. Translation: CASSNGLAGYNEQFF.